Listed below are T cell receptor beta chains from one sample, sequenced in a study of blood T cell repertoires in COVID-19. TCRdb's copy holds only in-frame clones and misses some; the assay was immunoSEQ multiplex PCR. The sample yields about 260,000 clones, roughly 87% seen once. Material for sequencing was peripheral blood. The source of these receptors is a human donor in a cohort sampled during active COVID-19. The CDR3 runs from the conserved cysteine through the conserved F or W. Each record gives: J gene, V gene, D gene, clone size, CDR3 protein, CDR3 DNA. A D gene is named only where the DNA matches it firmly. Where a row states a size, it is once, few, many or the class of an expanded clone; other rows omit it.

TRBJ2-7 | TRBV7-2 | TRBD2 | once | CASSFNSGGASYEQYF | TGTGCCAGCAGCTTCAATAGCGGGGGGGCCTCCTACGAGCAGTACTTC
TRBJ2-7 | TRBV7-9 | NA | NA | CASSFGPLDSYEQYF | TGTGCCAGCAGCTTTGGTCCCTTAGACTCCTACGAGCAGTACTTC
TRBJ1-6 | TRBV30 | NA | NA | CAWSVGGDSPLHF | TGTGCCTGGAGTGTAGGGGGTGATTCACCCCTCCACTTT
TRBJ2-1 | TRBV19 | NA | NA | CASSPQGYNEQFF | TGTGCCAGTAGTCCCCAGGGGTACAATGAGCAGTTCTTC
TRBJ1-5 | TRBV11-3 | NA | NA | CASSLEAGQPQHF | TGTGCCAGCAGCTTAGAGGCGGGTCAGCCCCAGCATTTT
TRBJ2-2 | TRBV19 | NA | few | CASRLVGNTGELFF | TGTGCCAGTAGACTAGTAGGTAACACCGGGGAGCTGTTTTTT
TRBJ2-6 | TRBV7-2 | NA | NA | CASTTHMTYGSSGANVLTF | TGTGCCAGCACCACTCATATGACGTATGGGAGCTCTGGGGCCAACGTCCTGACTTTC
TRBJ1-5 | TRBV19 | NA | NA | CASSIWGRRSGNQPQHF | TGTGCCAGTAGTATTTGGGGGCGAAGGTCTGGCAATCAGCCCCAGCATTTT
TRBJ2-2 | TRBV13 | NA | NA | CASSRGTGELFF | TGTGCCAGCAGCAGAGGCACCGGGGAGCTGTTTTTT
TRBJ2-1 | TRBV6-2/TRBV6-3 | TRBD2 | NA | CASSLRLAGVNEQFF | TGTGCCAGCAGTTTACGACTAGCGGGAGTCAATGAGCAGTTCTTC
TRBJ2-3 | TRBV6-6 | NA | NA | CASSYGQFEDTQYF | TGTGCCAGCAGTTACGGACAGTTCGAAGATACGCAGTATTTT
TRBJ2-7 | TRBV10-1 | TRBD1 | once | CASSGDPGTGAYEQYF | TGCGCCAGCAGTGGCGATCCCGGGACAGGGGCCTACGAGCAGTACTTC
TRBJ1-1 | TRBV18 | NA | NA | CASSPRGILGGTEAFF | TGTGCCAGCTCACCACGAGGGATACTGGGGGGGACTGAAGCTTTCTTT
TRBJ2-1 | TRBV4-3 | TRBD2 | NA | CASSQGGGGNNEQFF | TGCGCCAGCAGCCAAGGAGGCGGGGGAAACAATGAGCAGTTCTTC
TRBJ2-5 | TRBV25-1 | NA | NA | CASSDPPGGEETQYF | TGTGCCAGCAGTGATCCCCCGGGGGGCGAAGAGACCCAGTACTTC
TRBJ2-7 | TRBV6-5 | NA | few | CASMSPGSGEQYF | TGTGCCAGCATGTCACCCGGGAGCGGCGAGCAGTACTTC
TRBJ2-6 | TRBV7-7 | NA | NA | CASSLAAGAGANVLTF | TGTGCTAGCAGCTTAGCCGCCGGGGCTGGGGCCAACGTCCTGACTTTC
TRBJ1-5 | TRBV4-3 | NA | NA | CASSQGQGRNQPQHF | TGCGCCAGCAGCCAAGGGCAGGGGCGCAATCAGCCCCAGCATTTT
TRBJ1-1 | TRBV25-1 | TRBD1 | NA | CASSEPDRGLTEAFF | TGTGCCAGCAGTGAACCGGACAGGGGGCTTACTGAAGCTTTCTTT
TRBJ2-7 | TRBV6-5 | TRBD1 | NA | CASSYTDRVAYEQYF | TGTGCCAGCAGTTACACGGACAGGGTAGCCTACGAGCAGTACTTC
TRBJ2-5 | TRBV28 | NA | few | CASSPWRQETQYF | TGTGCCAGCAGCCCGTGGCGGCAAGAGACCCAGTACTTC
TRBJ2-5 | TRBV3-1/TRBV3-2 | TRBD2 | NA | CASTGRGRGEETQYF | TGTGCCAGCACTGGTAGAGGGCGGGGGGAAGAGACCCAGTACTTC
TRBJ2-7 | TRBV19 | TRBD1 | NA | CACRDRDRASYEQYF | TGTGCCTGCAGAGACCGGGACAGGGCGTCCTACGAGCAGTACTTC
TRBJ2-5 | TRBV27 | NA | NA | CASSLRGRETQYF | TGTGCCAGCAGTTTACGGGGTAGGGAGACCCAGTACTTC
TRBJ2-5 | TRBV5-6 | NA | NA | CASSLVQTQETQYF | TGTGCCAGCAGCTTGGTACAGACCCAAGAGACCCAGTACTTC
TRBJ2-7 | TRBV14 | TRBD2 | NA | CASSPGLAGGYPILARSYEQYF | TGTGCCAGCAGCCCCGGACTAGCGGGAGGCTACCCCATCCTTGCGAGATCCTACGAGCAGTACTTC